These 9 T cell receptor beta chains were all obtained from the same sample, sequenced in a study of patients and donors after allogeneic stem cell transplantation. TCRdb reanalysed the RT-PCR reads using MiXCR and keeps one entry per CDR3 protein. This sample yields over 10,000 distinct CDR3 sequences, of which 20% to 25% are seen a single time; 51% belongs to the top ten. Sequencing used blood, either unsorted or a sorted T cell fraction (not recorded which). Receptors originate from a human donor who was either an allogeneic HSCT recipient or a stem cell or donor lymphocyte infusion donor (not recorded which). It is not recorded whose cells these are; they may come from a transplant donor.

This clonotype was seen at least ten times. The V and J genes are TRBV5-1 and TRBJ1-1; 8 nucleotides match TRBD1. The CDR3 consists of 14 residues. The V gene's germline CDR1 is SGHRS and CDR2 YFSETQ. V shed 1 base and J 1 base; nucleotides not matched to a gene: 0. This chain's CDR3 is CASSLTGGNTEAFF. The CDR3 bases are TGCGCCAGCAGCTTGACAGGGGGGAACACTGAAGCTTTCTTT.

This clonotype was seen many times. This chain connects TRBV12-3 or TRBV12-4 to TRBJ2-5; D is possibly TRBD2 (6 bases). There are 15 residues in the CDR3. Trimming cost V 11 bases and J 5 bases, with 24 bases left between them. The CDR3: CASKGRDSGWETQYF. CDR3 DNA sequence: TGTGCCTCTAAGGGCCGGGACTCTGGCTGGGAGACCCAGTACTTC.

By share, this clonotype counts as medium-sized (0.01 to 0.1%). This sequence joins TRBV3-1 and TRBJ2-1; TRBD2 matches at 13 bases. Per germline, CDR1 LGHDT and CDR2 YNNKEL (reference sequence). The CDR3 has 17 residues. Unmatched junction bases numbered 6, after V lost 0 bases and J lost 7 bases. CDR3 region: CASSQDVWTSGRNEQFF. Here the CDR3 DNA reads TGTGCCAGCAGCCAAGATGTTTGGACTAGCGGGAGAAATGAGCAGTTCTTC.

This clonotype appeared many times. The chain combines TRBV20-1 with TRBJ1-1; a weak D match, TRBD1 (6 bases). Trimming took off 1 base at V and 10 bases at J, with 16 bases between the two ends. Germline loops: CDR1 DFQATT, CDR2 SNEGSKA (reference sequence). CDR3 size: 13 residues. The CDR3 sequence: CSARGAGAWGAFF. As DNA, the CDR3 is TGCAGTGCTAGAGGGGCAGGGGCATGGGGAGCTTTCTTT.

The J gene is TRBJ1-5, the V gene TRBV12-3 or TRBV12-4, with 9 nucleotides matching TRBD1. V gave up 6 bases and J gave up 5 bases; unmatched junction bases: 2. This CDR3 spans 13 amino acids. The CDR3 is CASSWTGDQPQHF. For the CDR3, the DNA is TGTGCCAGCAGCTGGACAGGGGATCAGCCCCAGCATTTT.

This clonotype has just a few counts. V gene TRBV5-5 combines with J gene TRBJ1-6, with D possibly being TRBD1 (5 bases). Germline V gives CDR1 SGHKS, CDR2 YYEKEE (reference sequence). The CDR3 contains 16 residues. V was trimmed by 4 bases and J by 3 bases, leaving 14 bases between them. CDR3: CASSRGWEFYNSPLHF. Here the CDR3 DNA reads TGTGCCAGCAGCCGGGGCTGGGAGTTCTATAATTCACCCCTCCACTTT. Full variable domain (rest looked up from reference TRBV5-5 and TRBJ1-6): DAGVTQSPTHLIKTRGQQVTLRCSPISGHKSVSWYQQVLGQGPQFIFQYYEKEERGRGNFPDRFSARQFPNYSSELNVNALLLGDSALYLCASSRGWEFYNSPLHFGNGTRLTVT.

This clonotype came up a few times. The chain couples TRBV3-1 to TRBJ2-7, with 8 bases fitting TRBD1. Per germline, CDR1 LGHDT and CDR2 YNNKEL (reference sequence). This CDR3 has 15 residues. V shed 3 bases and J 0 bases; nucleotides not matched to a gene: 4. In nucleotides, the CDR3 is TGTGCCAGCAGCCACCGACAGGGGCACTCCTACGAGCAGTACTTC. Its translation is CASSHRQGHSYEQYF.

The DNA for the CDR3 is TGTGCCAGCAGCACCGGGACAGGGGATGGCTACACCTTC. As protein: CASSTGTGDGYTF. The chain uses TRBV28 and TRBJ1-2; 10 bases are a match to TRBD1. Germline loops: CDR1 MDHEN, CDR2 SYDVKM. The CDR3 extends over 13 amino acids. The J segment lost 6 bases and the V segment lost 6 bases, leaving 4 bases of the junction unmatched.

The table lists this clonotype with a few counts. The V gene is TRBV6-6, the J gene TRBJ1-3; perhaps TRBD1 as D (6 bases). The CDR3 extends over 15 amino acids. Germline loops: CDR1 MNHNY, CDR2 SVGAGI (reference sequence). Trimming left V 2 bases short and J 0 bases short, with 8 bases between. CDR3 loop: CASSYGGASGNTIYF. CDR3 sequence (DNA): TGTGCCAGCAGTTACGGGGGGGCCTCTGGAAACACCATATATTTT.